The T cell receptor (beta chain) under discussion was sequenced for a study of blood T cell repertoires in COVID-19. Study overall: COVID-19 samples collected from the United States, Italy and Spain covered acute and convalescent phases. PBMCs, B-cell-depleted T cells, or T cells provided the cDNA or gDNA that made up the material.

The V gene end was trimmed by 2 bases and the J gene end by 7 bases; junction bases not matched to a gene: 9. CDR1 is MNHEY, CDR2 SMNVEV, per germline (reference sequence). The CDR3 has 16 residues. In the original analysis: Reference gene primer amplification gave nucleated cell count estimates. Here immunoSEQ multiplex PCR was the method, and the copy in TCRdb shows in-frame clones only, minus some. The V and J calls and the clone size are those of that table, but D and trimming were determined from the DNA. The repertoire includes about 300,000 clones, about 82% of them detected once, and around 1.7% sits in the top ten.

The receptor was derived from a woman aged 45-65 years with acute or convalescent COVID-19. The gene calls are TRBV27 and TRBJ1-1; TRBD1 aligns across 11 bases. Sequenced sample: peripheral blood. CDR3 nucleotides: TGTGCCAGCAGTTTACGTGGACAGGGGGCGCGATTTGAAGCTTTCTTT. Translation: CASSLRGQGARFEAFF.